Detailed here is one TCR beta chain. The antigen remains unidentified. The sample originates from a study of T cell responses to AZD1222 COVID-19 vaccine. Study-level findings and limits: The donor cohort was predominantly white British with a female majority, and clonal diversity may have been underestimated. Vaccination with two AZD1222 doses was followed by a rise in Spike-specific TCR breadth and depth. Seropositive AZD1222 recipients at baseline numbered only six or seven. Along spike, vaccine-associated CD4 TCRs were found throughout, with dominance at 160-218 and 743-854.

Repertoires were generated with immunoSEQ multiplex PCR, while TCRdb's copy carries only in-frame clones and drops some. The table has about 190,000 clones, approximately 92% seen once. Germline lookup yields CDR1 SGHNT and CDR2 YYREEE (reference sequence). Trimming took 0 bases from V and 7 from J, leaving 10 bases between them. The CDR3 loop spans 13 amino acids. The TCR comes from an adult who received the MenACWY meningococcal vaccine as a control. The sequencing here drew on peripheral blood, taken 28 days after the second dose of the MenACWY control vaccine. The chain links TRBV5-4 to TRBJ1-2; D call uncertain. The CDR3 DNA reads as TGTGCCAGCAGCTTGGGGGCAGTCCCTGGCTACACCTTC. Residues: CASSLGAVPGYTF.